Following are 12 T cell receptor beta chains from one sample sequenced in a study of blood T cell repertoires in COVID-19. The data were produced by immunoSEQ multiplex PCR, yet TCRdb's version contains in-frame clones alone and is incomplete. The data show approximately 240,000 clones, roughly 90% seen once. Sequences were obtained from peripheral blood. These receptors came from a woman in her thirties or forties who had recovered from COVID-19.

The rearrangement uses TRBV18 and TRBJ2-1, with 7 bases fitting TRBD1. The V and J ends lost 4 bases and 2 bases, in that order; junction bases with no gene match: 5. This CDR3 region has 15 residues. CDR1 KGHSH and CDR2 LQKENI come from the germline V gene. For the CDR3, the DNA is TGTGCCAGCTCACAGGACAGGTGGGCCTACAATGAGCAGTTCTTC. Amino acid sequence: CASSQDRWAYNEQFF.

The CDR3, as DNA: TGCGCCAGCAGCTCCCAGGGTTCGGGCAATGAGCAGTTCTTC. Protein: CASSSQGSGNEQFF. The chain joins TRBV5-1 to TRBJ2-1; maybe TRBD1 (5 bases). Germline CDR1 is SGHRS and CDR2 is YFSETQ. V shed 3 bases and J shed 6 bases, with 13 bases lying between them. The CDR3 runs 14 residues.

The CDR3 nucleotides read TGTGCCACCAGCAGAGATCGGTCGGGAGGCTTCACAGATACGCAGTATTTT. Its protein is CATSRDRSGGFTDTQYF. This chain connects TRBV15 to TRBJ2-3, with 7 bases lining up with TRBD2. The germline CDR1 and CDR2 sequences are LNHNV and YYDKDF (reference sequence). The CDR3 covers 17 residues. The J segment lost 2 bases and the V segment lost 0 bases, leaving 8 bases of the junction unmatched.

This clone was detected only once. The V gene is TRBV6-5, the J gene TRBJ2-7, with 8 bases that match TRBD2. V was clipped by 4 bases and J by 6 bases; unmatched bases: 5. Germline V gives CDR1 MNHEY, CDR2 SVGAGI. This CDR3 contains 13 residues. CDR3 sequence: CASSSGRGGEQYF. The CDR3 nucleotides are TGTGCCAGCAGTTCCGGACGGGGGGGCGAGCAGTACTTC.

This sequence joins TRBV7-9 and TRBJ2-3; 7 positions agree with TRBD2. CDR3 length: 16 amino acids. Trimming at V came to 1 base and at J to 2 bases, leaving 6 bases not matched to a gene. Germline V gives CDR1 SEHNR, CDR2 FQNEAQ (reference sequence). CDR3 coding DNA: TGTGCCAGCAGCTTAGGAGCGGGGCCACCCACAGATACGCAGTATTTT. Translating gives CASSLGAGPPTDTQYF. Based on the CDR3 plus reference TRBV7-9 and TRBJ2-3, the full variable domain is DTGVSQNPRHKITKRGQNVTFRCDPISEHNRLYWYRQTLGQGPEFLTYFQNEAQLEKSRLLSDRFSAERPKGSFSTLEIQRTEQGDSAMYLCASSLGAGPPTDTQYFGPGTRLTVL.

The chain has TRBV30 and TRBJ1-2, with a possible D match to TRBD1 (5 bases). The CDR3 has 14 residues. V was trimmed by 0 bases and J by 0 bases, leaving 8 bases between them. Germline values: CDR1 GTSNPN, CDR2 SVGIG (reference sequence). The CDR3 nucleotides read TGTGCCTGGAGTGTACGGGGGGCTAACTATGGCTACACCTTC. Encoded protein: CAWSVRGANYGYTF.

V gene TRBV19 combines with J gene TRBJ2-7, with 7 nucleotides matching TRBD2. The CDR3 loop spans 15 amino acids. V shed 3 bases, J shed 2 bases, and the junction held 7 bases outside the gene matches. CDR1 is LNHDA and CDR2 is SQIVND in the germline V gene (reference sequence). This chain's CDR3 is CASSIRGGDTYEQYF. Written as DNA, the CDR3 is TGTGCCAGTAGTATTCGCGGGGGTGACACCTACGAGCAGTACTTC.

The J gene is TRBJ1-5, the V gene TRBV6-2 or TRBV6-3, with D perhaps matching TRBD1 (6 bases). V lost 2 bases, J lost 3 bases, and 14 bases lay in between. The CDR3 covers 16 residues. CDR1 and CDR2 (germline): MNHEY, SVGEGT. CDR3 in amino acids: CASSYKWTVDNQPQHF. Here the CDR3 DNA reads TGTGCCAGCAGTTACAAGTGGACAGTGGACAATCAGCCCCAGCATTTT.

The V gene is TRBV18, the J gene TRBJ2-5, with no clear D. The CDR3 is 13 amino acids. Looked up from germline, CDR1 is KGHSH and CDR2 is LQKENI. The V gene lost 1 base and the J gene lost 5 bases, with 8 bases spanning the gap. The CDR3 loop is CASSPQASETQYF. The CDR3 DNA is TGTGCCAGCTCACCACAAGCATCCGAGACCCAGTACTTC.

The gene calls are TRBV5-1 and TRBJ2-3, with 7 nucleotides matching TRBD1. CDR1 SGHRS and CDR2 YFSETQ come from the germline V gene. The length of the CDR3 is 16 residues. The J segment lost 2 bases and the V segment lost 7 bases, leaving 13 bases of the junction unmatched. This CDR3 is CASSEKQGSVTDTQYF. CDR3 bases: TGCGCCAGCTCCGAAAAACAGGGGTCAGTCACAGATACGCAGTATTTT.

The chain is built from TRBV7-2 and TRBJ2-1, with TRBD2 identical over 10 bases. CDR1 is SGHTA and CDR2 is FQGNSA in the germline V gene. The CDR3 consists of 17 residues. J lost 1 base, V lost 5 bases, and 8 bases had no gene match. The CDR3 loop reads CASSPRTSGGSYNEQFF. CDR3 bases: TGTGCCAGCAGCCCAAGGACTAGCGGAGGGTCCTACAATGAGCAGTTCTTC.

This clone was counted many times. CDR3 nucleotide sequence: TGTGCCAGCAGTAATAGCCCGGGACAGGGCGGGCCCCAGCATTTT. Protein: CASSNSPGQGGPQHF. The chain has TRBV6-5 and TRBJ1-5, with 9 nucleotides matching TRBD1. CDR1 MNHEY and CDR2 SVGAGI come from the germline V gene. Unmatched junction bases numbered 11, after V lost 5 bases and J lost 9 bases. This CDR3 is 15 amino acids long.